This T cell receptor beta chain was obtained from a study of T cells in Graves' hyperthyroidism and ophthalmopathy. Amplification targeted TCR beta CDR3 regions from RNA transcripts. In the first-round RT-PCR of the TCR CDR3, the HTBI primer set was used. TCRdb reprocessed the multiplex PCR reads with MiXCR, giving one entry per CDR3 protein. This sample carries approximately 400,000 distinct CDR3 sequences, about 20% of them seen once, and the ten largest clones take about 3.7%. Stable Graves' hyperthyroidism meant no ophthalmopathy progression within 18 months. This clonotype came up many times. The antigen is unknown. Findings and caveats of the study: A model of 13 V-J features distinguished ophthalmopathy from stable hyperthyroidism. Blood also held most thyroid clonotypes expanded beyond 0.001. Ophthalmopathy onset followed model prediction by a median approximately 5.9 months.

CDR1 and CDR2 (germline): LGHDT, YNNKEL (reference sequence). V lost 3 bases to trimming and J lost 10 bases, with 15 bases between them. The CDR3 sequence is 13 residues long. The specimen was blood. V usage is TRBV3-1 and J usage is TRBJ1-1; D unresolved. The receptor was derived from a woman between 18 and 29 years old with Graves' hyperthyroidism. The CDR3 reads CASSQTLRRSAFF. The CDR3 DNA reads TGTGCCAGCAGCCAGACTCTCAGGAGATCAGCTTTCTTT. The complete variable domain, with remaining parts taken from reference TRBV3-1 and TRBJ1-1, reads DTAVSQTPKYLVTQMGNDKSIKCEQNLGHDTMYWYKQDSKKFLKIMFSYNNKELIINETVPNRFSPKSPDKAHLNLHINSLELGDSAVYFCASSQTLRRSAFFGQGTRLTVV.